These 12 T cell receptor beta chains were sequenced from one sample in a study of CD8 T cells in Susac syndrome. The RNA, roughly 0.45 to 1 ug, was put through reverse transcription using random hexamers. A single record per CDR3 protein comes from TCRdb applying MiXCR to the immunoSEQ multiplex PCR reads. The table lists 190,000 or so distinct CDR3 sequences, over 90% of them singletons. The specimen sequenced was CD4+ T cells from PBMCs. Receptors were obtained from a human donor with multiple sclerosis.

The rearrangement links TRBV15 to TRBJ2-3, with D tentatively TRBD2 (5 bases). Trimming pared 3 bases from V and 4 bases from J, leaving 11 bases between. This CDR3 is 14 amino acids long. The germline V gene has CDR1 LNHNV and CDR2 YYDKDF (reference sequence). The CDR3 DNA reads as TGTGCCACCAGCAGCAGGAGAGGGTCAGATACGCAGTATTTT. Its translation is CATSSRRGSDTQYF.

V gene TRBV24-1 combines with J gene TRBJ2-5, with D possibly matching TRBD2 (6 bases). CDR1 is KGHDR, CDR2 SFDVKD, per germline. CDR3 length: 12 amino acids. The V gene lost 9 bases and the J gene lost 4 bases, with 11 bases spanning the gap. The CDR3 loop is CATGDSGETQYF. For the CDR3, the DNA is TGTGCCACCGGGGACTCGGGAGAGACCCAGTACTTC.

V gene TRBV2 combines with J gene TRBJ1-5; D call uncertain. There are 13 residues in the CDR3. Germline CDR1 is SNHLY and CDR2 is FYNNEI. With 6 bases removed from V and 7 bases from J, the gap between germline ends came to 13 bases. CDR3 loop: CASRTGYSQPQHF. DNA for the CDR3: TGTGCCAGCAGAACTGGTTATAGCCAGCCCCAGCATTTT.

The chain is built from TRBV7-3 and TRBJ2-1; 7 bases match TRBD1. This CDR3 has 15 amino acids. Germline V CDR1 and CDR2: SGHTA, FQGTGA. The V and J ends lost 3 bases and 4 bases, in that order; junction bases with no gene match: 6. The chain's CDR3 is CASSFEGAPYNEQFF. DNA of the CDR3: TGTGCCAGCAGCTTTGAGGGGGCTCCTTACAATGAGCAGTTCTTC.

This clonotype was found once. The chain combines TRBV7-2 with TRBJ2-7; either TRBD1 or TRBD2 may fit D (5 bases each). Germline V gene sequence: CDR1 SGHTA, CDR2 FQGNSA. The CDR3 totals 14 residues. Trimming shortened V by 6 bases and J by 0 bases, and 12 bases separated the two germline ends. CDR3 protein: CASRSGRSSYEQYF. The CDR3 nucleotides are TGTGCCAGCAGGTCGGGACGAAGCTCCTACGAGCAGTACTTC.

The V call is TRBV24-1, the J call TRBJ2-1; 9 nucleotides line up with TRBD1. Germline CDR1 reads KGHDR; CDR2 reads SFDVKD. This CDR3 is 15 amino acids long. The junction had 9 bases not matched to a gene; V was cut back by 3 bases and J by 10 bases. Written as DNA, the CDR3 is TGTGCCACCAGTGATCGGGACAGGGTTAGGGGCGAGCAGTTCTTC. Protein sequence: CATSDRDRVRGEQFF.

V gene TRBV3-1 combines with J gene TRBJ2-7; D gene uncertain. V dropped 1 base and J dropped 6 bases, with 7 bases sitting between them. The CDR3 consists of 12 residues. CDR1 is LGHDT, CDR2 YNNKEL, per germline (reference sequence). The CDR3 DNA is TGTGCCAGCAGCCAAGGGCACGTCGAGCAGTACTTC. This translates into CASSQGHVEQYF.

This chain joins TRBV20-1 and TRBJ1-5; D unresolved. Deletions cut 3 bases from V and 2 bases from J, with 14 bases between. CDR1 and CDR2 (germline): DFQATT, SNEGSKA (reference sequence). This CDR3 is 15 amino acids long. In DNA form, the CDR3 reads TGCAGTGCTAGTTCCTCTGGAAGTCGCAATCAGCCCCAGCATTTT. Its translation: CSASSSGSRNQPQHF.

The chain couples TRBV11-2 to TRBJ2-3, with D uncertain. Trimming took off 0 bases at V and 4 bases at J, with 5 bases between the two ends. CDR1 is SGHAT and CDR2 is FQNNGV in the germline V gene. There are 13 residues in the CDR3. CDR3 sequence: CASSLEAADTQYF. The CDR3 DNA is TGTGCCAGCAGCTTAGAGGCGGCAGATACGCAGTATTTT. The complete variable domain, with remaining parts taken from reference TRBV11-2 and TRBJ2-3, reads EAGVAQSPRYKIIEKRQSVAFWCNPISGHATLYWYQQILGQGPKLLIQFQNNGVVDDSQLPKDRFSAERLKGVDSTLKIQPAKLEDSAVYLCASSLEAADTQYFGPGTRLTVL.

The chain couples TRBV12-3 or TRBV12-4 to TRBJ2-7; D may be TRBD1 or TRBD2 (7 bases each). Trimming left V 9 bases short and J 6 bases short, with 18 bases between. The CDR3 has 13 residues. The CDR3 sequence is CASVRGAGGEQYF. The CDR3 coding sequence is TGTGCCAGTGTACGGGGGGCAGGGGGCGAGCAGTACTTC.

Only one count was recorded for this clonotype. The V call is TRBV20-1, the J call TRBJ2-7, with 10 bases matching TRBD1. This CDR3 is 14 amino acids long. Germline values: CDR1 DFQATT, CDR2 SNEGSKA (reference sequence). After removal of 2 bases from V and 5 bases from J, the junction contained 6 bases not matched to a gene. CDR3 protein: CSARLGQGMDEQYF. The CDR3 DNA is TGCAGTGCTAGACTGGGACAGGGGATGGACGAGCAGTACTTC.

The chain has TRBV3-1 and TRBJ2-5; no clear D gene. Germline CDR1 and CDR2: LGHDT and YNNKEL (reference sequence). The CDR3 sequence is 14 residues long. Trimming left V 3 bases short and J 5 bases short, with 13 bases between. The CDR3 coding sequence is TGTGCCAGCAGCCACGCTACATTCCATGAGACCCAGTACTTC. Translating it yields CASSHATFHETQYF.